The entry that follows covers one T cell receptor (beta chain) sequence. Its target is unknown. The entry originates in a study of synovial regulatory T cells in juvenile arthritis. Study-wide results and limits: Across patients, iaTreg TCR repertoires were mostly private, partly shared with synovial Teff and blood CPL. iaTreg cells shared more CDR3 sequences with synovial Tregs than other blood Tregs did. Blood Treg cells that were inflammation-associated showed lower TCR diversity than other blood Treg cells.

The assay was immunoSEQ multiplex PCR, and TCRdb's table has in-frame clones only and misses some. The table counts 8,000 to 10,000 clones; approximately 0.35% lies in the top ten. This clonotype originated in a donor aged 2-30 years with juvenile idiopathic arthritis. Sequences were obtained from Treg cells from blood. The subset: remaining (HLA-DR-negative) circulating blood Treg cells.

The CDR3 here is CASSFIRGVGYNEQFF. The chain links TRBV27 to TRBJ2-1. In germline, CDR1 is MNHEY, CDR2 SMNVEV (reference sequence). The CDR3 extends over 16 amino acids. DNA is not on record.